This record concerns one T cell receptor beta chain sequence. The V gene's germline CDR1 is SGHVS and CDR2 FNYEAQ. The CDR3 spans 15 residues. V lost 2 bases and J 9 bases, leaving 16 bases between the germline ends. CD8+ and CD4+ T cells were negatively isolated; TEMRA cells were FACS-enriched. The data were taken from a study of CD8 T cells in Susac syndrome. Random hexamers were used to reverse transcribe an amount of roughly 0.45 to 1 ug RNA. TCRdb used MiXCR to reprocess the immunoSEQ multiplex PCR reads, holding one entry per CDR3 protein. Among 200,000 or so distinct CDR3 sequences listed, about 95% were seen once.

The sample comprised CD4+ T cells from PBMCs. The chain uses TRBV7-6 and TRBJ2-2; possible D gene TRBD2, 5 bases. This clonotype was sampled from a human donor with multiple sclerosis. CDR3 nucleotides: TGTGCCAGCAGCTTAAAGGACGGAAAGCGGTGGGAGCTGTTTTTT. Encoded protein: CASSLKDGKRWELFF. The variable domain in full, completed from reference TRBV7-6 and TRBJ2-2, reads GAGVSQSPRYKVTKRGQDVALRCDPISGHVSLYWYRQALGQGPEFLTYFNYEAQQDKSGLPNDRFSAERPEGSISTLTIQRTEQRDSAMYRCASSLKDGKRWELFFGEGSRLTVL.